These 14 T cell receptor beta chains originate from one sample sequenced in a study of cytomegalovirus exposure and HLA in healthy donors (dated by TCRdb to the late 2010s). Receptors were amplified or captured by the immunoSEQ multiplex PCR assay. The source is immuneACCESS, and TCRdb retained only in-frame sequences with V and J called. Part of the clones is not carried over; for the studies checked, unresolved V genes explain less than half of this, and the remainder is unexplained. This sample comprises 250,000 to 300,000 clones, 65% to 90% of them detected only once. About 1% of the sample lies in the top ten. Input material: PBMCs. Receptors were obtained from a woman under 30 in good health and CMV-seronegative.

In its sample, this clone was seen a few times. The chain couples TRBV5-1 to TRBJ2-5, with 14 bases fitting TRBD2. Germline lookup yields CDR1 SGHRS and CDR2 YFSETQ. This CDR3 contains 15 residues. V lost 3 bases to trimming and J lost 5 bases; unmatched junction nucleotides: 3. The CDR3 protein is CASSWGTSGSETQYF. The CDR3 nucleotides are TGCGCCAGCAGCTGGGGGACTAGCGGGAGTGAGACCCAGTACTTC.

The chain has TRBV28 and TRBJ2-7; TRBD2 aligns across 7 bases. The germline V gene has CDR1 MDHEN and CDR2 SYDVKM. With 8 bases clipped from V and 4 bases from J, the junction kept 11 bases outside the gene matches. CDR3 length equals 14 residues. The CDR3 spells CASSRFAGVYEQYF. The CDR3 coding sequence is TGTGCCAGCTCACGATTTGCGGGAGTGTACGAGCAGTACTTC.

V gene TRBV11-2 combines with J gene TRBJ1-6; TRBD1 matches 8 bases. The V gene's germline CDR1 is SGHAT and CDR2 FQNNGV. The CDR3 has 14 amino acids. Trimming at V came to 3 bases and at J to 9 bases, leaving 4 bases not matched to a gene. The CDR3 DNA follows: TGTGCCAGCAGCTTCGGACAGGGTGGTTCACCCCTCCACTTT. It is translated as CASSFGQGGSPLHF.

The chain couples TRBV29-1 to TRBJ2-5; 9 positions match TRBD1. The CDR3 loop spans 12 amino acids. Trimming at V came to 7 bases and at J to 6 bases, leaving 6 bases not matched to a gene. Per germline, CDR1 SQVTM and CDR2 ANQGSEA. In DNA, the CDR3 is TGCAGCGCCGGACAGGGGATGAAGACCCAGTACTTC. Translation: CSAGQGMKTQYF.

The gene calls are TRBV6-6 and TRBJ2-2, with D perhaps TRBD2 (5 bases). V gave up 8 bases and J gave up 0 bases, with 10 bases separating them. The CDR3 runs to 14 residues. Germline CDR1 MNHNY, CDR2 SVGAGI (reference sequence). The CDR3 nucleotides are TGTGCCAGCGCACTAGGAGCGAACACCGGGGAGCTGTTTTTT. Its translation is CASALGANTGELFF.

This chain joins TRBV5-3 and TRBJ2-1, with 8 positions matching TRBD1. TRBV5-3 has ORF status, its function being uncertain. The V and J ends lost 4 bases and 6 bases, in that order; junction bases with no gene match: 12. The CDR3 has 16 amino acids. Here the CDR3 reads CARSRDRRKDPNEQFF. CDR3 nucleotide sequence: TGTGCCAGAAGCCGGGACAGGAGGAAGGACCCCAATGAGCAGTTCTTC.

The chain has TRBV18 and TRBJ2-1; 10 bases map to TRBD1. The CDR3 totals 16 residues. Germline trimming cut 3 bases from V and 7 bases from J; bases unmatched to any gene: 9. The V gene's germline CDR1 is KGHSH and CDR2 LQKENI. The CDR3 region is CASSPSGTGVGNEQFF. CDR3 DNA: TGTGCCAGCTCACCCTCCGGGACAGGGGTCGGAAATGAGCAGTTCTTC.

The chain employs TRBV5-1 and TRBJ1-1; possibly TRBD1 for D (5 bases). Trimming took off 1 base at V and 6 bases at J, with 7 bases between the two ends. The CDR3 is made up of 12 amino acids. Germline values: CDR1 SGHRS, CDR2 YFSETQ. The CDR3 loop reads CASSLSQAEAFF. In DNA, the CDR3 is TGCGCCAGCAGCTTGTCACAGGCTGAAGCTTTCTTT.

The chain uses TRBV5-1 and TRBJ2-1; weak D call: TRBD2 (5 bases). CDR1 and CDR2 from the germline V gene are SGHRS and YFSETQ. The CDR3 loop spans 14 amino acids. Trimming took off 3 bases at V and 3 bases at J, with 10 bases between the two ends. CDR3 residues: CASSWEMVYNEQFF. CDR3 in DNA: TGCGCCAGCAGCTGGGAGATGGTCTACAATGAGCAGTTCTTC.

The chain is built from TRBV7-2 and TRBJ1-2, with D unresolved. V lost 0 bases and J lost 8, with 16 bases in between. Germline V gene data show CDR1 as SGHTA and CDR2 as FQGNSA. There are 15 residues in the CDR3. The CDR3 reads CASSLAAGGRLGYTF. CDR3 DNA sequence: TGTGCCAGCAGCTTAGCGGCAGGAGGGAGGCTCGGCTACACCTTC.

The chain employs TRBV7-5 and TRBJ2-5; TRBD1 is taken as the D call from the table, unchecked against the DNA. TRBV7-5 is noted as a pseudogene. The CDR3 sequence is 13 residues long. The CDR3 region is CARSLGQQETQYF. Here the CDR3 DNA reads TGTGCCAGAAGCTTAGGACAGCAAGAGACCCAGTACTTC.

The chain has TRBV5-1 and TRBJ1-4; TRBD1 agrees at 8 bases. Germline CDR1 reads SGHRS; CDR2 reads YFSETQ. The CDR3 has 15 residues. The junction had 6 bases not matched to a gene; V was cut back by 0 bases and J by 8 bases. The CDR3: CASSLAGQGWEKLFF. The CDR3 DNA reads as TGCGCCAGCAGCTTGGCAGGACAGGGCTGGGAAAAACTGTTTTTT.

This chain links TRBV5-6 with TRBJ2-7; TRBD1 matches at 9 bases. This CDR3 region has 14 residues. J was trimmed by 2 bases and V by 4 bases; bases with no gene match: 4. Germline assignment: CDR1 SGHDT and CDR2 YYEEEE. CDR3 loop: CASSAGQGPYEQYF. CDR3 nucleotides: TGTGCCAGCAGCGCGGGACAGGGACCCTACGAGCAGTACTTC.

The chain has TRBV6-5 and TRBJ2-1; a weak D match, TRBD1 (6 bases). V lost 4 bases and J lost 7, with 20 bases in between. The CDR3 spans 16 residues. Germline loops: CDR1 MNHEY, CDR2 SVGAGI. The CDR3, as DNA: TGTGCCAGCAGTTCCCCACCTGGGGGCTTTCGTAATGAGCAGTTCTTC. Translation: CASSSPPGGFRNEQFF.